A selection of T cell receptor beta chains follows, all from one sample in a study of blood T cell repertoires in COVID-19. Assay used: immunoSEQ multiplex PCR; TCRdb lists only in-frame clones, some missing. Of about 270,000 clones listed, 80% to 90% were seen once; the top ten hold approximately 9%. The sequenced sample consisted of peripheral blood. The receptors here all came from a woman aged 50 to 60 who had recovered from COVID-19. Each CDR3 is given with its conserved first and last residue. A D gene is named only where the DNA matches it firmly. Clone size is shown for a subset of rows, as once, few, many or a class of expanded clone.

CDR3nt: TGTGCCAGCAGTTACTCCTTCGGGACTAGCGGATACGAGCAGTACTTC; CDR3aa: CASSYSFGTSGYEQYF; v_gene: TRBV6-2/TRBV6-3; j_gene: TRBJ2-7; d_gene: TRBD2; abundance: -
CDR3nt: TGTGCCAGCAGCTTACCGGGGCGGGGGGCAGATACGCAGTATTTT; CDR3aa: CASSLPGRGADTQYF; v_gene: TRBV7-2; j_gene: TRBJ2-3; d_gene: TRBD2; abundance: -
CDR3nt: TGTGCCAGTAGCCACAGGGCCACTAATGAAAAACTGTTTTTT; CDR3aa: CASSHRATNEKLFF; v_gene: TRBV19; j_gene: TRBJ1-4; d_gene: -; abundance: -
CDR3nt: TGTGCCAGCAGCCCTGCCCGAGAACCTGGTTACGAGCAGTACTTC; CDR3aa: CASSPAREPGYEQYF; v_gene: TRBV7-7; j_gene: TRBJ2-7; d_gene: -; abundance: -
CDR3nt: TGCGCCAGCAGCTCTACAGCAATTCCAAACCAAAGCTCTGGAAACACCATATATTTT; CDR3aa: CASSSTAIPNQSSGNTIYF; v_gene: TRBV5-1; j_gene: TRBJ1-3; d_gene: -; abundance: -
CDR3nt: TGTGCCAGCAGCCGCCTGGAAGAACTAGCGGCTCCCGGGGAGCTGTTTTTT; CDR3aa: CASSRLEELAAPGELFF; v_gene: TRBV6-2/TRBV6-3; j_gene: TRBJ2-2; d_gene: TRBD2; abundance: -
CDR3nt: TGTGCCAGCAGCCCCATGGGGGGATGGGGAGAGACCCAGTACTTC; CDR3aa: CASSPMGGWGETQYF; v_gene: TRBV11-3; j_gene: TRBJ2-5; d_gene: -; abundance: -
CDR3nt: TGTGCCAGCAGCTTGGATCGGGGGTCCGGGGAGCTGTTTTTT; CDR3aa: CASSLDRGSGELFF; v_gene: TRBV5-4; j_gene: TRBJ2-2; d_gene: -; abundance: once
CDR3nt: TGTGCCAGCAGTCGAAAGGGGTACGAGCAGTACTTC; CDR3aa: CASSRKGYEQYF; v_gene: TRBV28; j_gene: TRBJ2-7; d_gene: -; abundance: -
CDR3nt: TGTGCCTGGTCATCGGGACAGATCGGTGGCTACACCTTC; CDR3aa: CAWSSGQIGGYTF; v_gene: TRBV30; j_gene: TRBJ1-2; d_gene: TRBD1; abundance: once
CDR3nt: TGTGCCAGCAGCCAAGATAGATCACAGGGAAATCAGCCCCAGCATTTT; CDR3aa: CASSQDRSQGNQPQHF; v_gene: TRBV4-2; j_gene: TRBJ1-5; d_gene: -; abundance: -
CDR3nt: TGTGCCAGCAGCCTTGGACTAGCGGCACTCACAGATACGCAGTATTTT; CDR3aa: CASSLGLAALTDTQYF; v_gene: TRBV7-3; j_gene: TRBJ2-3; d_gene: TRBD2; abundance: -
CDR3nt: TGCGCCAGCAGCCAAGGTGCTACCACCTACGAGCAGTACTTC; CDR3aa: CASSQGATTYEQYF; v_gene: TRBV4-1; j_gene: TRBJ2-7; d_gene: -; abundance: -
CDR3nt: TGTGCCATCAGTGACTTTTGGCCCCCCTACGAGCAGTACTTC; CDR3aa: CAISDFWPPYEQYF; v_gene: TRBV10-3; j_gene: TRBJ2-7; d_gene: -; abundance: -
CDR3nt: TGTGCCAGCAGTCCTCATGACAGGCCACCGCCTAACTATGGCTACACCTTC; CDR3aa: CASSPHDRPPPNYGYTF; v_gene: TRBV27; j_gene: TRBJ1-2; d_gene: -; abundance: -
CDR3nt: TGTGCCAGCTCACCTGTACTGATAAGAAGCTCCTACGAGCAGTACTTC; CDR3aa: CASSPVLIRSSYEQYF; v_gene: TRBV18; j_gene: TRBJ2-7; d_gene: -; abundance: -
CDR3nt: TGCGCCAGCAGCCAAGAGGGGGGAGGGGCCACCTACGAGCAGTACTTC; CDR3aa: CASSQEGGGATYEQYF; v_gene: TRBV4-1; j_gene: TRBJ2-7; d_gene: TRBD2; abundance: -
CDR3nt: TGTGCCAGCAGTTCGGGACTCCTTGCAACTAATGAAAAACTGTTTTTT; CDR3aa: CASSSGLLATNEKLFF; v_gene: TRBV28; j_gene: TRBJ1-4; d_gene: -; abundance: -
CDR3nt: TGTGCCAGCAACCCTACGGGGGGCCATGAAAAACTGTTTTTT; CDR3aa: CASNPTGGHEKLFF; v_gene: TRBV9; j_gene: TRBJ1-4; d_gene: -; abundance: -
CDR3nt: TGTGCCAGCAGTTTATTGCCGACAGGGGACACTGAAGCTTTCTTT; CDR3aa: CASSLLPTGDTEAFF; v_gene: TRBV27; j_gene: TRBJ1-1; d_gene: TRBD1; abundance: -
CDR3nt: TGTGCCAGCAGCACCTCGGGGTCCGGTAATCAGCCCCAGCATTTT; CDR3aa: CASSTSGSGNQPQHF; v_gene: TRBV6-2/TRBV6-3; j_gene: TRBJ1-5; d_gene: -; abundance: -
CDR3nt: TGTGCCAGCTCACCCGGACAGGGCTCCTCCCACGAGCAGTACTTC; CDR3aa: CASSPGQGSSHEQYF; v_gene: TRBV18; j_gene: TRBJ2-7; d_gene: TRBD1; abundance: once
CDR3nt: TGTGCCAGCAGTATTACAGGGAGCACTGAAGCTTTCTTT; CDR3aa: CASSITGSTEAFF; v_gene: TRBV6-2/TRBV6-3; j_gene: TRBJ1-1; d_gene: -; abundance: -
CDR3nt: TGTGCCAGCAGTTTATTGAGCAGGGACGAGCAGTACTTC; CDR3aa: CASSLLSRDEQYF; v_gene: TRBV12-3/TRBV12-4; j_gene: TRBJ2-7; d_gene: -; abundance: -
CDR3nt: TGTGCCAGCAGTTCGTACAGGGGGCCTGGGGCCAACGTCCTGACTTTC; CDR3aa: CASSSYRGPGANVLTF; v_gene: TRBV6-5; j_gene: TRBJ2-6; d_gene: TRBD1; abundance: few
CDR3nt: TGTGCCAGCAGTGACAGCCAGGGGACCTACGAGCAGTACTTC; CDR3aa: CASSDSQGTYEQYF; v_gene: TRBV2; j_gene: TRBJ2-7; d_gene: -; abundance: -
CDR3nt: TGTGCCAGCACAAAAGCGGGGGATCCCGGAGATACGCAGTATTTT; CDR3aa: CASTKAGDPGDTQYF; v_gene: TRBV2; j_gene: TRBJ2-3; d_gene: TRBD2; abundance: -
CDR3nt: TGTGCCAGCAGCTTAGGGGGCTCGAACAATGAGCAGTTCTTC; CDR3aa: CASSLGGSNNEQFF; v_gene: TRBV7-2; j_gene: TRBJ2-1; d_gene: -; abundance: few
CDR3nt: TGCACCAGCAGCCAAGAAATGGGACAGGGGGGGACTGAAGCTTTCTTT; CDR3aa: CTSSQEMGQGGTEAFF; v_gene: TRBV1; j_gene: TRBJ1-1; d_gene: -; abundance: -
CDR3nt: TGTGCCAGCAGCCAAGGGGTCCTAGCGGGGAGAGCCTACGAGCAGTACTTC; CDR3aa: CASSQGVLAGRAYEQYF; v_gene: TRBV4-2; j_gene: TRBJ2-7; d_gene: TRBD2; abundance: -
CDR3nt: TGTGCCAGCTGGGACAGGGAATACGAGCAGTACTTC; CDR3aa: CASWDREYEQYF; v_gene: TRBV6-6; j_gene: TRBJ2-7; d_gene: TRBD1; abundance: -
CDR3nt: TGTGCCAGCAGTTATCCGACAGGGAGGTTGGCTTTCTTT; CDR3aa: CASSYPTGRLAFF; v_gene: TRBV6-2/TRBV6-3; j_gene: TRBJ1-1; d_gene: TRBD1; abundance: -
CDR3nt: TGTGCCAGCTCACCATCAATACTAGCGGGAGCCCACAATGAGCAGTTCTTC; CDR3aa: CASSPSILAGAHNEQFF; v_gene: TRBV18; j_gene: TRBJ2-1; d_gene: TRBD2; abundance: once
CDR3nt: TGTGCCGGGAGGCGTCAGGGTAATTCACCCCTCCACTTT; CDR3aa: CAGRRQGNSPLHF; v_gene: TRBV5-3; j_gene: TRBJ1-6; d_gene: -; abundance: -
CDR3nt: TGTGCCAGCAGCCCACAGATATCCACAGATACGCAGTATTTT; CDR3aa: CASSPQISTDTQYF; v_gene: TRBV7-2; j_gene: TRBJ2-3; d_gene: -; abundance: -
CDR3nt: TGTGCCAGCAGCGTAGGGGCGGGAGAGGGGAATGAGCAGTTCTTC; CDR3aa: CASSVGAGEGNEQFF; v_gene: TRBV9; j_gene: TRBJ2-1; d_gene: TRBD2; abundance: -
CDR3nt: TGTGCCAGCAGTTATTACGAGTCCACCGGGGAGCTGTTTTTT; CDR3aa: CASSYYESTGELFF; v_gene: TRBV6-2/TRBV6-3; j_gene: TRBJ2-2; d_gene: -; abundance: once
CDR3nt: TGTGCCAGCAGCGTCGGAGGGGGGGCCAGCACCGGGGAGCTGTTTTTT; CDR3aa: CASSVGGGASTGELFF; v_gene: TRBV9; j_gene: TRBJ2-2; d_gene: -; abundance: -
CDR3nt: TGTGCCAGTAGTATGCGGGAGCTCGTGGGGGAGCAGTACTTC; CDR3aa: CASSMRELVGEQYF; v_gene: TRBV19; j_gene: TRBJ2-7; d_gene: TRBD2; abundance: few
CDR3nt: TGCGCCAGCAGCCAAGATAAGCGGGGGGGGGATACGCAGTATTTT; CDR3aa: CASSQDKRGGDTQYF; v_gene: TRBV4-3; j_gene: TRBJ2-3; d_gene: TRBD2; abundance: -
CDR3nt: TGTGCCAGCAGCTTCGGCTACAGGAACGAGCAGTACTTC; CDR3aa: CASSFGYRNEQYF; v_gene: TRBV7-2; j_gene: TRBJ2-7; d_gene: -; abundance: -
CDR3nt: TGTGCCAGCAGCCTTACAGGGGTGCAGGGCTACGAGCAGTACTTC; CDR3aa: CASSLTGVQGYEQYF; v_gene: TRBV9; j_gene: TRBJ2-7; d_gene: TRBD1; abundance: -
CDR3nt: TGTGCCTCCGGGTCTGGGTATGGCTACACCTTC; CDR3aa: CASGSGYGYTF; v_gene: TRBV7-2; j_gene: TRBJ1-2; d_gene: -; abundance: once
CDR3nt: TGCGCCAGCAGCGCGACAGGGGATGAGCAGTACTTC; CDR3aa: CASSATGDEQYF; v_gene: TRBV5-1; j_gene: TRBJ2-7; d_gene: TRBD1; abundance: -
CDR3nt: TGTGCCAGCAAGTGGGGCCCCCAAGAGACCCAGTACTTC; CDR3aa: CASKWGPQETQYF; v_gene: TRBV2; j_gene: TRBJ2-5; d_gene: -; abundance: once
CDR3nt: TGTGCCAGCAGCTTAGGGGCCGCGGGAGGGCGGTGGACGGAGACCCAGTACTTC; CDR3aa: CASSLGAAGGRWTETQYF; v_gene: TRBV11-2; j_gene: TRBJ2-5; d_gene: TRBD2; abundance: -
CDR3nt: TGCGCCAGCAGCCAGGGACAGCAAGGGGATACGCAGTATTTT; CDR3aa: CASSQGQQGDTQYF; v_gene: TRBV5-1; j_gene: TRBJ2-3; d_gene: TRBD1; abundance: -
CDR3nt: TGTGCCAGCAGTGGTAGCCGGGACAGGGGCCTAGCCGGGAACACTGAAGCTTTCTTT; CDR3aa: CASSGSRDRGLAGNTEAFF; v_gene: TRBV6-2/TRBV6-3; j_gene: TRBJ1-1; d_gene: TRBD1; abundance: -
CDR3nt: TGCAGCGTTAAACCGGGACAGGGAAGGACTGAAGCTTTCTTT; CDR3aa: CSVKPGQGRTEAFF; v_gene: TRBV29-1; j_gene: TRBJ1-1; d_gene: TRBD1; abundance: few
CDR3nt: TGCGCCAGCAGCCAACCGACAGGGAAGAGCACTGAAGCTTTCTTT; CDR3aa: CASSQPTGKSTEAFF; v_gene: TRBV4-1; j_gene: TRBJ1-1; d_gene: TRBD1; abundance: -
CDR3nt: TGCGCCAGCAGTGAATCCGGGACATTCTCCTACGAGCAGTACTTC; CDR3aa: CASSESGTFSYEQYF; v_gene: TRBV10-1; j_gene: TRBJ2-7; d_gene: -; abundance: few
CDR3nt: TGTGCCAGCAGCCCCTTACAGGAGGGGAGGCGCGGCGAGCAGTACTTC; CDR3aa: CASSPLQEGRRGEQYF; v_gene: TRBV7-8; j_gene: TRBJ2-7; d_gene: -; abundance: -
CDR3nt: TGTGCCAGCAGCTTTATATCGACTAGCGGGAGGAGCACAGATACGCAGTATTTT; CDR3aa: CASSFISTSGRSTDTQYF; v_gene: TRBV7-2; j_gene: TRBJ2-3; d_gene: TRBD2; abundance: -
CDR3nt: TGCAGTGCCTCACACGAAAACATTCAGTACTTC; CDR3aa: CSASHENIQYF; v_gene: TRBV20-1; j_gene: TRBJ2-4; d_gene: -; abundance: -
CDR3nt: TGTGCCAGCAGCGTAGATAGGGACAGGGGGTATGGAAACACCATATATTTT; CDR3aa: CASSVDRDRGYGNTIYF; v_gene: TRBV9; j_gene: TRBJ1-3; d_gene: TRBD1; abundance: -
CDR3nt: TGTGCCAGCAGGCCGGGACAGCGAAATCAGCCCCAGCATTTT; CDR3aa: CASRPGQRNQPQHF; v_gene: TRBV6-5; j_gene: TRBJ1-5; d_gene: TRBD1; abundance: -
CDR3nt: TGTGCCAGCAGTTTAACAGGGGGCTCTGAAGCTTTCTTT; CDR3aa: CASSLTGGSEAFF; v_gene: TRBV27; j_gene: TRBJ1-1; d_gene: TRBD1; abundance: few